This TCR beta chain was recorded in a study of shared clonotypes between healthy human individuals. Whole-study findings and limits: Non-shared clonotypes had lower generation probabilities than clonotypes shared by all four sorted-subset donors. Donor scarcity curtailed the genetic and exposure-history diversity represented herein.

The CDR3 is 15 amino acids. Germline CDR1 is SGHTA and CDR2 is FQGNSA. J was trimmed by 5 bases and V by 5 bases; bases with no gene match: 6. Division of CD4+ cells produced a CD45RA+ naive subset and a CD45RA-negative memory subset. Measured with immunoSEQ multiplex PCR; TCRdb has only the in-frame clones, and not every one. The profile covers approximately 1,500,000 clones, with nearly 99% appearing a single time and less than 0.55% taken by the ten largest. About this clone: Its specificity is not known.

This chain uses TRBV7-2 with TRBJ2-1; 10 nucleotides match TRBD2. The TCR was taken from a man aged 30-40 years in good health. Sequencing used naive CD4+ T cells sorted from blood. Subset given: CD45RA+ positively selected. The CDR3 DNA sequence: TGTGCCAGCAGCCAATGGACTAGCGGAAACAATGAGCAGTTCTTC. Translated: CASSQWTSGNNEQFF. The variable domain in full, with the rest retrieved from reference TRBV7-2 and TRBJ2-1, is GAGVSQSPSNKVTEKGKDVELRCDPISGHTALYWYRQSLGQGLEFLIYFQGNSAPDKSGLPSDRFSAERTGGSVSTLTIQRTQQEDSAVYLCASSQWTSGNNEQFFGPGTRLTVL.